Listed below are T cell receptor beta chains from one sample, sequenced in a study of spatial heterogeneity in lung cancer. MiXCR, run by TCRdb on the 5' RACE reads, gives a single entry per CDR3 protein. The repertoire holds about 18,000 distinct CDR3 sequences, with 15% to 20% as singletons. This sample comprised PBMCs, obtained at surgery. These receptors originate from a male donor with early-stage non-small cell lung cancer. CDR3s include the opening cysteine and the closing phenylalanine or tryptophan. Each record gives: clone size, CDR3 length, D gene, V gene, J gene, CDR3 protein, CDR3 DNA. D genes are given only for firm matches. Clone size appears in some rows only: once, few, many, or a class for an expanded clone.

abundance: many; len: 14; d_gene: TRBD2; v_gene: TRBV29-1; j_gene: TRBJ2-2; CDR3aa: CSVLPSGGGGELFF; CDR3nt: TGCAGCGTTTTGCCTAGCGGGGGAGGCGGGGAGCTGTTTTTT
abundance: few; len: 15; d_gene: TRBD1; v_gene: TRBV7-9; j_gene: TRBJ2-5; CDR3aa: CASSPRDRGQETQYF; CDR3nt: TGTGCCAGCAGCCCTAGGGACAGGGGGCAGGAGACCCAGTACTTC
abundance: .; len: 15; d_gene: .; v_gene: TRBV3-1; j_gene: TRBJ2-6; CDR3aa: CASSQDSSGANVLTF; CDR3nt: TGTGCCAGCAGCCAAGATTCCTCTGGGGCCAACGTCCTGACTTTC
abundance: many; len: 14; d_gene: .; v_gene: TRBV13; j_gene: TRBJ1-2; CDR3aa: CASRPTGRDYGYTF; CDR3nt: TGTGCCAGCAGGCCCACAGGGAGAGACTATGGCTACACCTTC
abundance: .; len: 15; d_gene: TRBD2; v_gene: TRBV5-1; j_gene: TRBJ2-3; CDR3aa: CASMRTSGSPDTQYF; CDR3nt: TGCGCCAGCATGAGGACTAGCGGGTCCCCAGATACGCAGTATTTT
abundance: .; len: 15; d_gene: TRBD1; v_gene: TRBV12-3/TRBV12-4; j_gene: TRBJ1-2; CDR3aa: CASSLEGQRNYGYTF; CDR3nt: TGTGCCAGCAGTTTAGAGGGACAGAGAAACTATGGCTACACCTTC
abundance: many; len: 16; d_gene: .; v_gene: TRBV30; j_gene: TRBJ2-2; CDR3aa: CAWSPLLVSGTGELFF; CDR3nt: TGTGCCTGGAGTCCCCTCTTGGTCTCGGGCACCGGGGAGCTGTTTTTT
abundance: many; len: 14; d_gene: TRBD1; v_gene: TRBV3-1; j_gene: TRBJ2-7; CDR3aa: CASSQGTGAYEQYF; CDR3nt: TGTGCCAGCAGCCAAGGGACAGGGGCATACGAGCAGTACTTC
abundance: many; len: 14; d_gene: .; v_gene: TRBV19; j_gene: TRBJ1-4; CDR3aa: CASSIMETAGKLFF; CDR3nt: TGTGCCAGTAGTATTATGGAGACAGCTGGAAAACTGTTTTTT
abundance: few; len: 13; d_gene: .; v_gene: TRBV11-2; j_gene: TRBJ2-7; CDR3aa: CASSFMSSYEQYF; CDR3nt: TGTGCCAGCAGCTTTATGAGTTCCTACGAGCAGTACTTC
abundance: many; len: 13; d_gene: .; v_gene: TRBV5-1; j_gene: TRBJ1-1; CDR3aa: CASSFHLNTEAFF; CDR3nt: TGCGCCAGCAGCTTCCATTTGAACACTGAAGCTTTCTTT
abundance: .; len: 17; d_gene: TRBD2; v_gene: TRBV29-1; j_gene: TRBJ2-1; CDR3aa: CSVEAGTSGGFYNEQFF; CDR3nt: TGCAGCGTTGAAGCCGGGACTAGCGGGGGTTTCTACAATGAGCAGTTCTTC
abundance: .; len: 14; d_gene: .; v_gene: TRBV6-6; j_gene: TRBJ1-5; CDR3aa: CASSPKTGPQPQHF; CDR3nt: TGTGCCAGCAGTCCAAAAACGGGACCTCAGCCCCAGCATTTT
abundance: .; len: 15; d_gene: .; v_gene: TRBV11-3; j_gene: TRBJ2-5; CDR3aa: CASSSGSSREETQYF; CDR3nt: TGTGCCAGCAGCTCTGGAAGTAGCCGGGAAGAGACCCAGTACTTC
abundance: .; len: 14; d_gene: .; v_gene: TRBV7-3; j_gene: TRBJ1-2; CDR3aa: CASSPASVSYGYTF; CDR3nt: TGTGCCAGCAGCCCCGCTTCCGTGTCCTATGGCTACACCTTC
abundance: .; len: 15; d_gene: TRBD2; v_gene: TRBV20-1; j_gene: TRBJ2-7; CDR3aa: CSARDPGAGGDEQYF; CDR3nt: TGCAGTGCTAGAGACCCCGGGGCGGGGGGCGACGAGCAGTACTTC
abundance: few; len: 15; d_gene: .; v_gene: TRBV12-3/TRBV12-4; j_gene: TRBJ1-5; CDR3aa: CASSLGDTSNQPQHF; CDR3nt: TGTGCCAGCAGTTTGGGGGACACTAGTAATCAGCCCCAGCATTTT
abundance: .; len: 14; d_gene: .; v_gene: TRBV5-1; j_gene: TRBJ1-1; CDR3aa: CASSLQGPGAEAFF; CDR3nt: TGCGCCAGCAGCTTGCAGGGGCCAGGGGCTGAAGCTTTCTTT
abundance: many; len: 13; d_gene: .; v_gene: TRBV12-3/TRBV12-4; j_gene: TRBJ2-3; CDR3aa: CATRGAGTDTQYF; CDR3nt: TGTGCCACCCGGGGGGCTGGCACAGATACGCAGTATTTT
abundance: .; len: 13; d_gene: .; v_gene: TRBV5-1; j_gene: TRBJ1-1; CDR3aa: CASSFQGGTEAFF; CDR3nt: TGCGCCAGCAGCTTCCAGGGTGGCACTGAAGCTTTCTTT
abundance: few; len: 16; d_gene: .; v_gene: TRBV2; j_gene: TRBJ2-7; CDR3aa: CASSLGVGLGAYEQYF; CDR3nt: TGTGCCAGCAGCTTGGGTGTCGGACTGGGGGCCTACGAGCAGTACTTC
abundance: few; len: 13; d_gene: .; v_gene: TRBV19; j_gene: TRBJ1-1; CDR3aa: CASSRGGSTEAFF; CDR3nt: TGTGCCAGTAGTCGAGGGGGGAGCACTGAAGCTTTCTTT
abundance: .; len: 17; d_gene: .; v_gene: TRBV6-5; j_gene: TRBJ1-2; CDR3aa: CASSYSEEGIVGYGYTF; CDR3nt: TGTGCCAGCAGTTACTCGGAAGAGGGGATCGTAGGGTATGGCTACACCTTC
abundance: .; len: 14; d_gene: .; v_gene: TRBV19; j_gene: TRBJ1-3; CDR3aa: CASSPQGNGNTIYF; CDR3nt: TGTGCCAGTAGCCCGCAGGGTAATGGAAACACCATATATTTT
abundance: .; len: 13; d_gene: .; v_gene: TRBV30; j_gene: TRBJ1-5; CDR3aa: CAWRGGGNQPQHF; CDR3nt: TGTGCCTGGAGGGGTGGAGGCAATCAGCCCCAGCATTTT
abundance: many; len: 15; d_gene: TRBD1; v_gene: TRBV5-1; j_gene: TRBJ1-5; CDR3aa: CASSLGQGGNQPQHF; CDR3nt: TGCGCCAGCAGCTTGGGACAGGGTGGCAATCAGCCCCAGCATTTT
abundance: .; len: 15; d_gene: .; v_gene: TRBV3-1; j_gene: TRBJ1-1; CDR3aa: CASSQGGGWYTEAFF; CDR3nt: TGTGCCAGCAGCCAAGGGGGGGGCTGGTACACTGAAGCTTTCTTT
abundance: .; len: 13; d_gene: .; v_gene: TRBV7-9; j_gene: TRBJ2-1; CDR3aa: CASSPGSTNEQFF; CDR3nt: TGTGCCAGCAGTCCGGGATCAACCAATGAGCAGTTCTTC
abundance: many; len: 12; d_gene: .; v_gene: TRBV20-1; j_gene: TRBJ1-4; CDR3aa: CSAMTTNEKLFF; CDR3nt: TGCAGTGCTATGACTACAAATGAAAAACTGTTTTTT
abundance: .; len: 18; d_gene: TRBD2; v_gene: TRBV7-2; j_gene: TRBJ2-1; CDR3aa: CASSSGLAGDRSYNEQFF; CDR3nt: TGTGCCAGCAGCTCGGGACTAGCGGGGGATCGCTCCTACAATGAGCAGTTCTTC
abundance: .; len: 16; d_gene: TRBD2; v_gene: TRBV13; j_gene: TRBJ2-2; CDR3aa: CASSLGSSGVNGELFF; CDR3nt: TGTGCCAGCAGCTTAGGAAGTAGCGGGGTCAACGGGGAGCTGTTTTTT
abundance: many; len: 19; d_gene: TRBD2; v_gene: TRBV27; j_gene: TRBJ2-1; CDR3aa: CASSRTGLAGGPAYNEQFF; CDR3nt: TGTGCCAGCAGTCGAACGGGACTAGCGGGGGGTCCTGCCTACAATGAGCAGTTCTTC
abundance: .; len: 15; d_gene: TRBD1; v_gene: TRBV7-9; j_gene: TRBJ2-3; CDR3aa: CASSLGGQGTDTQYF; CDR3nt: TGTGCCAGCAGCTTAGGAGGACAGGGCACAGATACGCAGTATTTT
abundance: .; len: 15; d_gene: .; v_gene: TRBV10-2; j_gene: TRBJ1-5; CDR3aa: CSSSESYGAAQPQHF; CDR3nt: TGCTCCAGCAGTGAGTCCTATGGGGCCGCTCAGCCCCAGCATTTT
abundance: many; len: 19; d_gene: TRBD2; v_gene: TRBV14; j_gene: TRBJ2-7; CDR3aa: CASSQGSVMIGGGASEQYF; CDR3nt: TGTGCCAGCAGCCAAGGCAGCGTTATGATCGGCGGGGGGGCCTCCGAGCAGTACTTC
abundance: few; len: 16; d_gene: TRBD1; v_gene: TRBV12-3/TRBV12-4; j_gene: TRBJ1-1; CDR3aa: CASSFSGTGGSRKAFF; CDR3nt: TGTGCCAGCAGTTTCTCCGGGACAGGGGGCTCTCGAAAAGCTTTCTTT
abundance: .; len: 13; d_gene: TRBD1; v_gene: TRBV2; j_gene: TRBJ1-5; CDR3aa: CASKGQGEQPQHF; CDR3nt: TGTGCCAGCAAGGGACAGGGGGAACAGCCCCAGCATTTT
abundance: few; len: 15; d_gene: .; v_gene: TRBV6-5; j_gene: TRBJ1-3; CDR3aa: CASSYTKSGGNTIYF; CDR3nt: TGTGCCAGCAGTTACACTAAATCGGGGGGAAACACCATATATTTT
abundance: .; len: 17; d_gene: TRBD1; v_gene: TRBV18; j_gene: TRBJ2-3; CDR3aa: CASSEGQTGTGTDTQYF; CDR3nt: TGTGCCAGCTCAGAGGGCCAGACAGGGACGGGGACAGATACGCAGTATTTT
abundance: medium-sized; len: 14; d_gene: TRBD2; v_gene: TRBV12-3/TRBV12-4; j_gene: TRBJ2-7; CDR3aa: CASSSGLVSYEQYF; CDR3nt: TGTGCCAGCAGTTCCGGACTAGTCTCCTACGAGCAGTACTTC
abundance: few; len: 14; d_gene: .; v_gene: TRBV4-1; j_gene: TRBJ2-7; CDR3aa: CASSLSGDTHEQYF; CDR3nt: TGCGCCAGCAGCCTATCCGGGGACACCCACGAGCAGTACTTC
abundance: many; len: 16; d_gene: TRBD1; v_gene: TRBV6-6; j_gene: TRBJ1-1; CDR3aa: CASSFASHRGNTEAFF; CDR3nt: TGTGCCAGCAGTTTCGCTTCACACAGGGGGAACACTGAAGCTTTCTTT
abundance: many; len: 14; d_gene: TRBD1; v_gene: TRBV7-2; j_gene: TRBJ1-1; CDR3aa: CASSPGGGWTEAFF; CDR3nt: TGTGCCAGCAGCCCAGGGGGGGGTTGGACTGAAGCTTTCTTT
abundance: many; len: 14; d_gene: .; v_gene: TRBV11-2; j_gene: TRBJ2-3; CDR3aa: CASSPTRYTDTQYF; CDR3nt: TGTGCCAGCAGCCCTACTCGTTACACAGATACGCAGTATTTT
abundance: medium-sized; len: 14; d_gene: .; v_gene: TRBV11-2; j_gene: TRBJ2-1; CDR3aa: CASSFRLLEDEQFF; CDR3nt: TGTGCCAGCAGCTTCCGACTACTTGAGGATGAGCAGTTCTTC
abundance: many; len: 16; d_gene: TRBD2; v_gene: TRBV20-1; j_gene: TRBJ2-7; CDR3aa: CSAHLGTSGMLNEQYF; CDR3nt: TGCAGTGCCCACCTAGGGACTAGCGGAATGTTAAACGAGCAGTACTTC
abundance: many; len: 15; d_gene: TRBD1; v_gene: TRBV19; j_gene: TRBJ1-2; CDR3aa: CASSIGQGAIYGYTF; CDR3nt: TGTGCCAGTAGTATAGGACAGGGGGCGATCTATGGCTACACCTTC
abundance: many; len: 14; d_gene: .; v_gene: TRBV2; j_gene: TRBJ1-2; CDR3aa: CASSEDRTSSGYTF; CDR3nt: TGTGCCAGCAGTGAGGACAGAACCTCCTCCGGCTACACCTTC
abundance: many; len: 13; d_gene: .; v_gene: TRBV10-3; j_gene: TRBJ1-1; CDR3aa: CAISKDSVTEAFF; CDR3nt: TGTGCCATCAGTAAGGACAGTGTCACTGAAGCTTTCTTT
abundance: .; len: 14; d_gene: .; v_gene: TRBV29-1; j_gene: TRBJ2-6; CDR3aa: CSVLGAEGANVLTF; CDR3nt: TGCAGCGTCTTGGGGGCAGAGGGGGCCAACGTCCTGACTTTC
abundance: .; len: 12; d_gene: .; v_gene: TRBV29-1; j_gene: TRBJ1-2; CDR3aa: CSVTSWGFGYTF; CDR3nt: TGCAGCGTTACTTCTTGGGGCTTTGGCTACACCTTC
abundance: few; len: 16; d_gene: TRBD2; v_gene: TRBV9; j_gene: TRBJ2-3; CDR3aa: CASSPPAGGSTDTQYF; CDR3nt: TGTGCCAGCAGCCCACCTGCGGGGGGGAGCACAGATACGCAGTATTTT
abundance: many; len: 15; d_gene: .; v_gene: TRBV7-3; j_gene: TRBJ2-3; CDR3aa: CASSLSGGQADTQYF; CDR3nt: TGTGCCAGCAGCTTATCGGGGGGACAGGCAGATACGCAGTATTTT
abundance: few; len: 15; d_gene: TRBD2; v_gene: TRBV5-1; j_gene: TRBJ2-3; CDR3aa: CASRVSAGATDTQYF; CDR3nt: TGCGCCAGCAGAGTCTCAGCGGGGGCAACCGATACGCAGTATTTT